The rows below give T cell receptor beta chains drawn from one sample of a study of blood T cell repertoires in COVID-19. Repertoires were generated with immunoSEQ multiplex PCR, while TCRdb's copy carries only in-frame clones and drops some. The data hold 220,000 or so clones, with approximately 83% observed a single time. The specimen was PBMCs or T cells enriched from blood (not recorded which). Receptors originate from a woman aged 60-75 years who had recovered from COVID-19. Each CDR3 is given with its conserved first and last residue. The D gene is left open where the match is weak. Not every row has a clone size; where given, it reads once, few, many or a size class.

d_gene | j_gene | len | abundance | v_gene | CDR3nt | CDR3aa
NA | TRBJ2-7 | 15 | many | TRBV19 | TGTGCCAGTAGTTCCGGGACACTTGCATCCTACGAGCAGTACTTC | CASSSGTLASYEQYF
TRBD1 | TRBJ1-5 | 16 | NA | TRBV3-1/TRBV3-2 | TGTGCCAGCAGCCAAGGGATACAGGGGGGCAATCAGCCCCAGCATTTT | CASSQGIQGGNQPQHF
TRBD1 | TRBJ2-5 | 14 | NA | TRBV2 | TGTGCCAGCAGCAACAGGGGGGAAGGGGAGACCCAGTACTTC | CASSNRGEGETQYF
NA | TRBJ1-5 | 14 | NA | TRBV6-1 | TGTGCCAGCAGTGAAGGGGTGGGGCATCAGCCCCAGCATTTT | CASSEGVGHQPQHF
NA | TRBJ2-7 | 13 | once | TRBV18 | TGTGCCAGCTCACCGACAGTCTCCTACGAGCAGTACTTC | CASSPTVSYEQYF
NA | TRBJ1-1 | 13 | NA | TRBV12-3/TRBV12-4 | TGTGCCAGCAGCTTGTATAGGGGGACTGAAGCTTTCTTT | CASSLYRGTEAFF
TRBD1 | TRBJ1-6 | 15 | few | TRBV5-4 | TGTGCCAGCAGCTTGCGAGGACAGGCCTACTCACCCCTCCACTTT | CASSLRGQAYSPLHF
TRBD1 | TRBJ1-6 | 14 | NA | TRBV27 | TGTGCCAGCAGTCGCCGGGACAGGGCATCACCCCTCCACTTT | CASSRRDRASPLHF
NA | TRBJ1-6 | 16 | NA | TRBV7-2 | TGTGCCAGCAGCTTAGCAGGGGACAAATATAATTCACCCCTCCACTTT | CASSLAGDKYNSPLHF
TRBD1 | TRBJ1-2 | 16 | NA | TRBV11-2 | TGTGCCAGCAGCGTGGATTTGAGGCAGGGGGCCTATGGCTACACCTTC | CASSVDLRQGAYGYTF
TRBD1 | TRBJ2-5 | 13 | NA | TRBV12-3/TRBV12-4 | TGTGCCAGCACAGGGGGTACCCGGGAGACCCAGTACTTC | CASTGGTRETQYF
TRBD2 | TRBJ2-1 | 14 | NA | TRBV3-1/TRBV3-2 | TGTGCCAGCAGCCAAGGCGGACTAGCAGGTGAGCAGTTCTTC | CASSQGGLAGEQFF
NA | TRBJ2-7 | 14 | NA | TRBV5-1 | TGCGCCAGCAGAAGTAGGACAACTGATGTGGAGCAGTACTTC | CASRSRTTDVEQYF
NA | TRBJ1-2 | 13 | NA | TRBV19 | TGTGCCAGTAGTACGACTGTAAGCTATGGCTACACCTTC | CASSTTVSYGYTF
TRBD2 | TRBJ2-1 | 16 | NA | TRBV7-8 | TGTGCCAGCAGCTCGGGACTAGCGGGACTCTACAATGAGCAGTTCTTC | CASSSGLAGLYNEQFF
NA | TRBJ1-2 | 12 | NA | TRBV29-1 | TGCAGCGTTGCCATGACAGGCGGTGGCTACACCTTC | CSVAMTGGGYTF
TRBD2 | TRBJ2-7 | 17 | NA | TRBV19 | TGTGCCAGTAGGAGATCGGGGACTAGCGGGACCTCCTACGAGCAGTACTTC | CASRRSGTSGTSYEQYF
NA | TRBJ1-4 | 15 | NA | TRBV6-2/TRBV6-3 | TGTGCCAGCAGTTCAAGAGTCGCCCCTAATGAAAAACTGTTTTTT | CASSSRVAPNEKLFF
NA | TRBJ2-3 | 15 | NA | TRBV3-1/TRBV3-2 | TGTGCCAGCAGGGTTGGGAGAGGGATGGCTGATACGCAGTATTTT | CASRVGRGMADTQYF
NA | TRBJ1-6 | 14 | NA | TRBV5-6 | TGTGCCAGCAGCTTTGGTACAGGGAATTCACCCCTCCACTTT | CASSFGTGNSPLHF
NA | TRBJ1-2 | 14 | NA | TRBV10-3 | TGTGCCATCAGTGAGGAGGGCAGCCAGCCTGGCTACACCTTC | CAISEEGSQPGYTF
NA | TRBJ1-4 | 15 | NA | TRBV4-3 | TGCGCCAGCAGCCAAGGAACAGGGTGGAATGAAAAACTGTTTTTT | CASSQGTGWNEKLFF
TRBD2 | TRBJ2-7 | 15 | NA | TRBV4-2 | TGTGCCAGCAGCCAAAAACTAGCGGGAGGGTACGAGCAGTACTTC | CASSQKLAGGYEQYF
NA | TRBJ2-7 | 12 | NA | TRBV12-5 | TGTGCTAGTGGTTTGGTCCCGGGCGAGCAGTACTTC | CASGLVPGEQYF
TRBD1 | TRBJ1-1 | 13 | NA | TRBV19 | TGTGCCAGTACCTCGACAGGGGCGAGTGAAGCTTTCTTT | CASTSTGASEAFF
NA | TRBJ2-3 | 15 | NA | TRBV5-6 | TGTGCCAGCAGCAGAACAGAAGCTAGCACAGATACGCAGTATTTT | CASSRTEASTDTQYF
TRBD1 | TRBJ2-5 | 14 | once | TRBV4-2 | TGTGCCAGCAGCCGACAGGGGGCTAAGGAGACCCAGTACTTC | CASSRQGAKETQYF
NA | TRBJ1-1 | 13 | NA | TRBV12-3/TRBV12-4 | TGTGCCAGCAGTTTAACTCAGGGCACTGAAGCTTTCTTT | CASSLTQGTEAFF
NA | TRBJ2-3 | 14 | NA | TRBV5-1 | TGCGCCAGCCACGACGGGGGAGTCGCAGATACGCAGTATTTT | CASHDGGVADTQYF
NA | TRBJ1-1 | 13 | NA | TRBV19 | TGTGCCAGTAGTGTGACAGTGAACACTGAAGCTTTCTTT | CASSVTVNTEAFF
NA | TRBJ2-2 | 15 | NA | TRBV2 | TGTGCCAGCAGACTTGGGGGACTGAACACCGGGGAGCTGTTTTTT | CASRLGGLNTGELFF
TRBD2 | TRBJ2-7 | 15 | few | TRBV6-5 | TGTGCCAGCAGTTTTAGACGCGGGGGATCCTACGAGCAGTACTTC | CASSFRRGGSYEQYF
TRBD1 | TRBJ1-2 | 17 | once | TRBV7-8 | TGTGCCAGCAGCTTAGACAGTGGCAGGGGGGTGGAATATGGCTACACCTTC | CASSLDSGRGVEYGYTF
NA | TRBJ1-1 | 13 | once | TRBV7-3 | TGTGCCAGCAGCTTATCGGAGGGAACTGAAGCTTTCTTT | CASSLSEGTEAFF
NA | TRBJ1-1 | 14 | few | TRBV5-1 | TGCGCCAGCAGATCACAGGGTTGGAACACTGAAGCTTTCTTT | CASRSQGWNTEAFF
NA | TRBJ2-1 | 14 | NA | TRBV2 | TGTGCCAGCAAACGGGACTCGATCAACGATGAGCAGTTCTTC | CASKRDSINDEQFF
NA | TRBJ2-7 | 14 | once | TRBV11-1 | TGTGCCAGCAGCTTCCGGGACAACTCCTACGAGCAGTACTTC | CASSFRDNSYEQYF
TRBD1 | TRBJ1-4 | 15 | NA | TRBV25-1 | TGTGCCAGCGGCAACCGGGACAGGGGGCATGAAAAACTGTTTTTT | CASGNRDRGHEKLFF
TRBD1 | TRBJ2-7 | 17 | NA | TRBV18 | TGTGCCAGCTCACTATGGACAGGGGGTGAGAGCTCCTACGAGCAGTACTTC | CASSLWTGGESSYEQYF
TRBD1 | TRBJ1-4 | 15 | NA | TRBV7-6 | TGTGCCAGCAGCGCGGGACAGGGAGGGGGTGAAAAACTGTTTTTT | CASSAGQGGGEKLFF
TRBD2 | TRBJ2-1 | 18 | NA | TRBV7-9 | TGTGCCAGCAGCTTACTGCGGACTAGCGGGAGACAGGAAAATGAGCAGTTCTTC | CASSLLRTSGRQENEQFF
TRBD2 | TRBJ2-1 | 16 | NA | TRBV13 | TGTGCCAGCAGCTTAGGCCTGGGGAGCGTAGCGGGAGCGGAGTTCTTC | CASSLGLGSVAGAEFF
NA | TRBJ1-3 | 14 | NA | TRBV9 | TGTGCCAGCAGCGGAGTAAGCTCTGGAAACACCATATATTTT | CASSGVSSGNTIYF
TRBD1 | TRBJ2-7 | 12 | NA | TRBV12-3/TRBV12-4 | TGTGCCAGCAGTTTAGAGGGGGCCGAGCAGTACTTC | CASSLEGAEQYF
NA | TRBJ2-2 | 16 | NA | TRBV9 | TGTGCCAGCAGCCCAGGAGGACGGCTTATCGCCGGGGAGCTGTTTTTT | CASSPGGRLIAGELFF
TRBD1 | TRBJ1-2 | 16 | NA | TRBV18 | TGTGCCAGCTCACCACGGGTAACAGGGGGCAACTATGGCTACACCTTC | CASSPRVTGGNYGYTF